The T cell receptor (beta chain) described here comes from a study of blood T cells in healthy people across ages. Whole-study results and caveats: The diversity estimates, figures obtained from one million T cells, were considered underestimates. Age showed a roughly linear inverse relationship with TCR beta diversity per million T cells.

CDR1 is MNHEY and CDR2 is SVGEGT in the germline V gene. V lost 0 bases to trimming and J lost 8 bases, with 10 bases between them. CDR3 length: 13 amino acids. Worth noting for this clonotype: The antigen is not known.

Then a second PCR, running roughly 7 to 12 cycles, was carried out with a sample-barcoded 5' primer and a J-beta primer mix. TCRdb processed the 5' RACE reads anew with MiXCR; each CDR3 protein has one entry. The top ten clones hold 9% to 9.5% of a sample with hundreds of thousands of distinct CDR3 sequences, more than 20% of them seen once. The same data also went into a second study, on T cells of mothers and their children. According to that study: The TCR beta CDR3 read count exceeded 8.5 million for each mother and was approximately 3 million for each child.

This receptor was identified in a boy aged 10-17 years in good health. V usage is TRBV6-2 or TRBV6-3 and J usage is TRBJ1-1; no reliable D call. Sequencing was performed on blood. In DNA, the CDR3 is TGTGCCAGCAGTTACTCGAACAGCCCAGAAGCTTTCTTT. This gives the protein CASSYSNSPEAFF.